Listed below are T cell receptor beta chains from one sample, sequenced in a study of identical twins. TCRdb fed the 5' RACE reads into MiXCR, producing one record per CDR3 protein. The repertoire consists of 240,000 or so distinct CDR3 sequences, with about 11% occurring once and the leading ten covering 9% to 10%. The sequenced sample was memory T cells sorted from blood. The receptors were gathered from a man aged 50-59 years in good health. CDR3s leave out the opening cysteine and the closing phenylalanine or tryptophan. The order of the fields is V gene, J gene, CDR3 protein.

V gene: TRBV29-1; J gene: TRBJ1-1; CDR3 protein: SVEDRGGRAEAF
V gene: TRBV5-1; J gene: TRBJ1-1; CDR3 protein: ASSLQGAGGTEAF
V gene: TRBV12-3/TRBV12-4; J gene: TRBJ2-1; CDR3 protein: ASRPEGQGGGEQF
V gene: TRBV12-3/TRBV12-4; J gene: TRBJ1-2; CDR3 protein: ASTQRRNYGYT
V gene: TRBV29-1; J gene: TRBJ2-3; CDR3 protein: SVGTGGYTQY
V gene: TRBV3-1; J gene: TRBJ1-2; CDR3 protein: ASSQGDRVGYT
V gene: TRBV24-1; J gene: TRBJ2-2; CDR3 protein: ATSDVQGYTGELF
V gene: TRBV6-1; J gene: TRBJ2-5; CDR3 protein: ASRIDIRGQETQY
V gene: TRBV11-2; J gene: TRBJ2-7; CDR3 protein: ASSFRGHAYEQY
V gene: TRBV11-1; J gene: TRBJ2-6; CDR3 protein: ASSLVNRGRSSGANVLT
V gene: TRBV21-1; J gene: TRBJ1-5; CDR3 protein: ASSKRWGTGGRQPQH
V gene: TRBV20-1; J gene: TRBJ1-5; CDR3 protein: SAREQLGNQPQH
V gene: TRBV12-3/TRBV12-4; J gene: TRBJ2-5; CDR3 protein: ASSSRLLGQETQY
V gene: TRBV11-2; J gene: TRBJ2-4; CDR3 protein: ASSLGSGRENIQY
V gene: TRBV29-1; J gene: TRBJ2-3; CDR3 protein: SASGQTDTQY
V gene: TRBV20-1; J gene: TRBJ2-5; CDR3 protein: SAHIAGDRETQY
V gene: TRBV7-2; J gene: TRBJ2-7; CDR3 protein: ASSLGGMGGSYEQY
V gene: TRBV6-5; J gene: TRBJ2-5; CDR3 protein: ASSYDGLETQY
V gene: TRBV6-2/TRBV6-3; J gene: TRBJ2-3; CDR3 protein: ASRFTLSTDTQY
V gene: TRBV30; J gene: TRBJ1-3; CDR3 protein: AWSSWRSGNTIY
V gene: TRBV28; J gene: TRBJ2-3; CDR3 protein: ASSLGGLAGRTDTQY
V gene: TRBV4-2; J gene: TRBJ1-3; CDR3 protein: ASAKGREGNTIY
V gene: TRBV10-3; J gene: TRBJ2-3; CDR3 protein: AISESASVSTDTQY